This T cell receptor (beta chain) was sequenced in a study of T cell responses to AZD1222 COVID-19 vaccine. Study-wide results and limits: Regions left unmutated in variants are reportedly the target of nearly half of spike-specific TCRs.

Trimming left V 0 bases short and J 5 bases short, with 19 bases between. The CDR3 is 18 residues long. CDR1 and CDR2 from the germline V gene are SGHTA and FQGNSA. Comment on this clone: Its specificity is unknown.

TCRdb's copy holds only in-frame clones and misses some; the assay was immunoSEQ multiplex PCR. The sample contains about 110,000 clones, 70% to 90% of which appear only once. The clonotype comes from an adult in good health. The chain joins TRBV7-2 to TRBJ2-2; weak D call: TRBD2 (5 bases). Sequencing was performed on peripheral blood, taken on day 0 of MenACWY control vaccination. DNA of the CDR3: TGTGCCAGCAGCTTAGCGGGCCAGCGGCAAATAGTGACCGGGGAGCTGTTTTTT. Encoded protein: CASSLAGQRQIVTGELFF.